This T cell receptor beta chain was sequenced during a study of a mutant IDH1 vaccine in newly diagnosed glioma. Assay used: immunoSEQ multiplex PCR; TCRdb lists only in-frame clones, some missing. The table lists about 41,000 clones, around 78% of them singletons. As for time point: week 23, last vaccination. Vaccine doses each comprised 300 ug of mutant IDH1 20-mer peptide, with topical imiquimod. As for this clone: Antigen specificity is unknown.

V lost 7 bases, J lost 2 bases, and 5 bases stayed unmatched. This CDR3 region has 14 residues. Germline V gene sequence: CDR1 LNHDA, CDR2 SQIVND (reference sequence). This rearrangement joins TRBV19 to TRBJ1-2; TRBD1 agrees at 9 bases. This specimen was PBMCs, taken from a glioma patient whose treatment included an IDH1 peptide vaccine. The receptor's source is a woman in her forties with glioma. Some clones in this sample may be carry-over from other donors' samples. As DNA, the CDR3 is TGTGCCAGTACTCGGACAGGGGAAAACTATGGCTACACCTTC. Encoded protein: CASTRTGENYGYTF.